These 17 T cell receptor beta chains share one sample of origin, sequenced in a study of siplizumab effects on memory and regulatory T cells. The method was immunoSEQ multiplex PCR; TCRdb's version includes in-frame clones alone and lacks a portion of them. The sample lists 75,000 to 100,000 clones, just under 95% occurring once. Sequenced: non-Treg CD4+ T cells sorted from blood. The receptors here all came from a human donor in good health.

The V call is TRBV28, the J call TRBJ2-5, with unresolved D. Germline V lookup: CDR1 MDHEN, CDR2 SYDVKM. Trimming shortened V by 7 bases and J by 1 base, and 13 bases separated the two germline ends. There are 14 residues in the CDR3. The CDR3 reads CASTATAFQETQYF. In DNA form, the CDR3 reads TGTGCCAGCACCGCGACGGCCTTCCAAGAGACCCAGTACTTC. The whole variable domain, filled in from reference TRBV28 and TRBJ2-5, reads DVKVTQSSRYLVKRTGEKVFLECVQDMDHENMFWYRQDPGLGLRLIYFSYDVKMKEKGDIPEGYSVSREKKERFSLILESASTNQTSMYLCASTATAFQETQYFGPGTRLLVL.

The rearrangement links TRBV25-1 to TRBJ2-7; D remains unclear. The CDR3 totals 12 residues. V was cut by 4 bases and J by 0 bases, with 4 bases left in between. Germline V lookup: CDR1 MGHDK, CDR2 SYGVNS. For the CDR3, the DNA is TGTGCCAGCAGTGTAACCTCCTACGAGCAGTACTTC. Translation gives CASSVTSYEQYF.

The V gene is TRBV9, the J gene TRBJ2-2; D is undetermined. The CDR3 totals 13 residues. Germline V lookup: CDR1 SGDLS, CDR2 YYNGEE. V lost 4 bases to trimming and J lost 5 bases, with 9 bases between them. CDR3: CASSTRLTGELFF. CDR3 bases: TGTGCCAGCAGCACCCGCCTGACCGGGGAGCTGTTTTTT. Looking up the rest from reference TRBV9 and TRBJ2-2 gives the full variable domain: DSGVTQTPKHLITATGQRVTLRCSPRSGDLSVYWYQQSLDQGLQFLIQYYNGEERAKGNILERFSAQQFPDLHSELNLSSLELGDSALYFCASSTRLTGELFFGEGSRLTVL.

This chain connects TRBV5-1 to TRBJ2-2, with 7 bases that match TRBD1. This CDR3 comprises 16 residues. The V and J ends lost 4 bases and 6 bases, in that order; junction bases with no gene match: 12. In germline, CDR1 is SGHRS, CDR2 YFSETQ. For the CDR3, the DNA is TGCGCCAGCAGCCCAAGGACAGGAAGGGCGTCCGGGGAGCTGTTTTTT. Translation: CASSPRTGRASGELFF.

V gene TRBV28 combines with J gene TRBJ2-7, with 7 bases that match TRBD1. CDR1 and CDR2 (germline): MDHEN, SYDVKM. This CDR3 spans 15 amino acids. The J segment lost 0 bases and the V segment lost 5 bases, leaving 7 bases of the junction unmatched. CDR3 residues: CASSTETGRSYEQYF. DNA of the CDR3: TGTGCCAGCAGTACAGAGACAGGGCGCTCCTACGAGCAGTACTTC.

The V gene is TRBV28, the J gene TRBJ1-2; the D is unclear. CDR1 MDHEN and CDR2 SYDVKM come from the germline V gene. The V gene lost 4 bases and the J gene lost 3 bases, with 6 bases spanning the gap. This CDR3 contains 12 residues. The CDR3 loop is CASSSSYYGYTF. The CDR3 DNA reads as TGTGCCAGCAGTTCCTCATACTATGGCTACACCTTC.

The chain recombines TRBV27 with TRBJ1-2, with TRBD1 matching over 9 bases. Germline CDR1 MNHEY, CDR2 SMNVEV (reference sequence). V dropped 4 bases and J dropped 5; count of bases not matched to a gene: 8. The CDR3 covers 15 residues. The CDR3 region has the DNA TGTGCCAGCAGTTGGACAGGGGTTGGCATTTATGGCTACACCTTC. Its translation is CASSWTGVGIYGYTF.

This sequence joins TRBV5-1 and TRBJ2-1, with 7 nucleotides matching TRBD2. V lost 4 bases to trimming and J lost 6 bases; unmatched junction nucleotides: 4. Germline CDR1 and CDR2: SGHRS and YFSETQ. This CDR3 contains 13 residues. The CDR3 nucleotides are TGCGCCAGCAGCACGACTAGCCCCAATGAGCAGTTCTTC. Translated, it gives CASSTTSPNEQFF.

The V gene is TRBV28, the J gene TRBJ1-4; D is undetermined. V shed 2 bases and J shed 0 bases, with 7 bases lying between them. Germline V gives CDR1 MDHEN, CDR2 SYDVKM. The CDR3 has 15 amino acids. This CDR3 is CASSLPIATNEKLFF. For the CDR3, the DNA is TGTGCCAGCAGTTTACCGATTGCAACTAATGAAAAACTGTTTTTT.

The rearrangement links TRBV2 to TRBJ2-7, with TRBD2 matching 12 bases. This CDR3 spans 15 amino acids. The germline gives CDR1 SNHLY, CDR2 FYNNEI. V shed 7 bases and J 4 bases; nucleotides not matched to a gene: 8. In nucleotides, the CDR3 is TGTGCCAGCACGAGACTAGCGGGAGACATATACGAGCAGTACTTC. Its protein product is CASTRLAGDIYEQYF.

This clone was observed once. The CDR3 sequence: CASCRGGALNNEQFF. CDR3 bases: TGTGCCAGCTGCAGAGGGGGGGCCTTAAACAATGAGCAGTTCTTC. This chain connects TRBV28 to TRBJ2-1; D is possibly TRBD2 (7 bases). The CDR3 extends over 15 amino acids. V was shortened by 8 bases and J by 5 bases, with 19 bases between the two germline ends. Germline CDR1 MDHEN, CDR2 SYDVKM.

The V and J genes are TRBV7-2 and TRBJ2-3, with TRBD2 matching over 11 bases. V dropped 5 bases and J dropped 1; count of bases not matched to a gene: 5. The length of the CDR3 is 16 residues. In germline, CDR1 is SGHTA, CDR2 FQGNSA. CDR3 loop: CASSIIAGGGTDTQYF. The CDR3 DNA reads TGTGCCAGCAGCATCATAGCGGGAGGGGGCACAGATACGCAGTATTTT.

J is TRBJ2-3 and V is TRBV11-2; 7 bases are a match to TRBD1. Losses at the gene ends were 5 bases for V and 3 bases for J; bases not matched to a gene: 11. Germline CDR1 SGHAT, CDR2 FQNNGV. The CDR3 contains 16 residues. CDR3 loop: CASSLTTGQRTDTQYF. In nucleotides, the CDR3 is TGTGCCAGCAGCCTTACAACGGGACAGAGGACAGATACGCAGTATTTT.

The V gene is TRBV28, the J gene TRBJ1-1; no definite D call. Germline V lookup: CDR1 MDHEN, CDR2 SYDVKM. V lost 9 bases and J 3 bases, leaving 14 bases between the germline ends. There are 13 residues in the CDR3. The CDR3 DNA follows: TGTGCCAGTACCCTCCGATCGTACACTGAAGCTTTCTTT. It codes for CASTLRSYTEAFF.

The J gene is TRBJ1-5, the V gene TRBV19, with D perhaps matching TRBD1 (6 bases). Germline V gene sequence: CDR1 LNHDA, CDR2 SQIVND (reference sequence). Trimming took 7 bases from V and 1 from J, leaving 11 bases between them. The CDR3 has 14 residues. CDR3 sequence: CASKYRESNQPQHF. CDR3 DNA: TGTGCCAGTAAGTACAGGGAGAGCAATCAGCCCCAGCATTTT. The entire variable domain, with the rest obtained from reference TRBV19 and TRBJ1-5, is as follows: DGGITQSPKYLFRKEGQNVTLSCEQNLNHDAMYWYRQDPGQGLRLIYYSQIVNDFQKGDIAEGYSVSREKKESFPLTVTSAQKNPTAFYLCASKYRESNQPQHFGDGTRLSIL.

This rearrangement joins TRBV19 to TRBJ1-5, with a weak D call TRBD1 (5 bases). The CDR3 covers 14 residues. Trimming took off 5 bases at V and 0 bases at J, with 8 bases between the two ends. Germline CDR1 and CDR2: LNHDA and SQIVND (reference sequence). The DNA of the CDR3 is TGTGCCAGTAGTGCACAGGATAGCAATCAGCCCCAGCATTTT. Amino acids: CASSAQDSNQPQHF.

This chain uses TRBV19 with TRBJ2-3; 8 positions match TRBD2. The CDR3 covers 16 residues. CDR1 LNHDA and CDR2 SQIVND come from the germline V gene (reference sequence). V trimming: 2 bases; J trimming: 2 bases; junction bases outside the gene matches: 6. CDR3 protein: CASSIKLAGTTDTQYF. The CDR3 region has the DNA TGTGCCAGTAGTATAAAATTAGCGGGGACCACAGATACGCAGTATTTT.